This T cell receptor (beta chain) was sequenced in a study of Ad26.COV2.S vaccination and SARS-CoV-2 variants. Study-wide background: Dosing was one shot or two shots 56 days apart.

V lost 4 bases to trimming and J lost 5 bases; unmatched junction nucleotides: 3. CDR3 size: 13 residues. CDR1 and CDR2 from the germline V gene are SGHAT and FQNNGV. As concerns this clone: Its specificity is unknown.

Study outcomes and limitations: The TCR breadth and depth analyses may have produced an underestimate of total T cell responses. Non-spike TCR breadth was similar in vaccine and placebo recipients.

Described treatment: over 15 received Ad26.COV2.S at low or high dose, single or two shots; 5 received placebo; per-sample allocation not given. Specimens were obtained on day 63 following the first vaccine or placebo injection. Vaccination employed an Ad26 vector expressing the Wuhan-strain SARS-CoV-2 spike. TCRdb keeps only in-frame clones here, not all; method: immunoSEQ multiplex PCR. The sample lists some 420,000 clones, over 75% occurring once. The clonotype comes from a person aged 18-65 years who received the Ad26.COV2.S COVID-19 vaccine or a placebo. The specimen was peripheral blood, collected in a trial of Ad26.COV2.S vaccine versus placebo. The chain joins TRBV11-2 to TRBJ2-5, with TRBD1 matching over 8 bases. DNA of the CDR3: TGTGCCAGCAGCTCAGGGGGCAGGGAGACCCAGTACTTC. Protein sequence: CASSSGGRETQYF.